This T cell receptor beta chain was obtained from a study of cytomegalovirus exposure and HLA in healthy donors. Regarding the study as a whole: Later analysis placed DRB1 highest and HLA-C lowest in TCR association rates, which differed by HLA locus. Listed as cytomegalovirus-associated were 164 TCR beta chains.

The V gene end was trimmed by 6 bases and the J gene end by 11 bases; junction bases not matched to a gene: 13. The CDR3 length is 14 residues. Germline V gene lookup returns CDR1 MNHEY and CDR2 SVGAGI. Vbeta (60) and Jbeta (13) primers were used in the PCR. Some clones are missing from TCRdb's copy, which holds only in-frame ones; the method was immunoSEQ multiplex PCR. Of hundreds of thousands of clones detected, over 75% appear once; the ten largest clones hold 0.2% to 0.25%. About this clone: Its antigen is not known.

The genes are TRBV6-5 and TRBJ1-1; 9 nucleotides match TRBD1. Specimen: PBMCs. The clonotype was recovered from a girl aged 2 to 9 in good health and CMV-seronegative. In DNA, the CDR3 is TGTGCCAGCAGACCGGGACAGGGCGTGGGAAAGGCTTTCTTT. It specifies CASRPGQGVGKAFF.